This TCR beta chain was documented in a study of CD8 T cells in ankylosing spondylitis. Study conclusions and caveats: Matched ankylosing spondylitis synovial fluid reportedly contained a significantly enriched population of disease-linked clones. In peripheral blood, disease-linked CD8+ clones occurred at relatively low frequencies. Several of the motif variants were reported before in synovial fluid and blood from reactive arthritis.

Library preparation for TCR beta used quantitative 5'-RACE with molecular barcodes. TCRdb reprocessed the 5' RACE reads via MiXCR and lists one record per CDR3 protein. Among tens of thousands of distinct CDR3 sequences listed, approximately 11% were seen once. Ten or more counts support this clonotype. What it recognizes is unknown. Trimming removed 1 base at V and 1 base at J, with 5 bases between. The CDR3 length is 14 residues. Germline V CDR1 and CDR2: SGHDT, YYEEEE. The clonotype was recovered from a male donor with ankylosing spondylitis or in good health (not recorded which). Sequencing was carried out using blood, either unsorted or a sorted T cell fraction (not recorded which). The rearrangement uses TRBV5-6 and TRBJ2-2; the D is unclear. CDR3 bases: TGTGCCAGCAGCTTGAAACTGAACACCGGGGAGCTGTTTTTT. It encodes CASSLKLNTGELFF.